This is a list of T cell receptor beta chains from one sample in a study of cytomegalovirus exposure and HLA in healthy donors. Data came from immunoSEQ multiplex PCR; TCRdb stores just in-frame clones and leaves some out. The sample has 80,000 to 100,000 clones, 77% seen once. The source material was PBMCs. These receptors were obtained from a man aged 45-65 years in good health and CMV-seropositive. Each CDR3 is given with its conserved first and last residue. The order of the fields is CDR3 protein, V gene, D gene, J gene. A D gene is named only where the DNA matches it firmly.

CANTAGGGPRQETQYF TRBV7-3 TRBD2 TRBJ2-5
CASSRGQMNTEAFF TRBV7-9 NA TRBJ1-1
CASSEAFVTGGYEQYF TRBV7-2 TRBD1 TRBJ2-7
CASSYHGTGDQPQHF TRBV6-5 TRBD1 TRBJ1-5
CASSDPQDKASPLHF TRBV6-4 NA TRBJ1-6
CASSPSDRNSYEQYF TRBV4-2 NA TRBJ2-7
CASSIGQGGETQYF TRBV19 NA TRBJ2-5
CASIVAQGVPTEAFF TRBV5-5 TRBD1 TRBJ1-1
CASSLDLDQGAGEQFF TRBV4-3 TRBD1 TRBJ2-1
CASSAGTGGYEQYF TRBV5-1 TRBD1 NA
CASSRDSWTEAFF TRBV6-5 NA TRBJ1-1
CASSFVDSLNTEAFF TRBV5-1 NA TRBJ1-1
CASSLFDTSSYNEQFF TRBV5-8 NA TRBJ2-1
CARSLRTFCTEAFF TRBV5-3 NA TRBJ1-1
CASSLLWTSGGRETQYF TRBV7-2 TRBD2 TRBJ2-5
CASNYNTGELFF TRBV9 NA TRBJ2-2
CASSIVRNTEAFF TRBV19 NA TRBJ1-1
CASTRAQGIYGYTF TRBV6-1 NA TRBJ1-2